This TCR beta chain was sequenced for a study of shared clonotypes between healthy human individuals. Study-level points and caveats: The generation probabilities recorded for non-shared clonotypes fell below those of clonotypes shared by all four donors. What naive subsets generally showed was a larger estimated richness than memory subsets showed.

Naive CD4+ cells were CD45RA-selected; the remaining cells were memory. With regard to this clone: Its antigen is currently unknown.

The V end lost 2 bases, the J end lost 2 bases, and 9 bases lay between the germline ends. The CDR3 consists of 14 residues. Germline V gene lookup returns CDR1 MNHEY and CDR2 SVGAGI. The data were produced by immunoSEQ multiplex PCR, yet TCRdb's version contains in-frame clones alone and is incomplete. This table has 2,500,000 or so clones, more than 85% appearing once. The J gene is TRBJ2-5, the V gene TRBV6-5, with D perhaps assigned TRBD1 or TRBD2 (5 bases each). This clonotype was sampled from a man aged 18 to 29 in good health. Some clones in this sample may be carry-over from other donors' samples. Sequencing used naive CD4+ T cells from PBMCs. Subset in this sample: CD45RA+ positively selected. The CDR3, as DNA: TGTGCCAGCAGTTACCCGGGACGTCAAGAGACCCAGTACTTC. This codes for CASSYPGRQETQYF.